This T cell receptor (beta chain) was sequenced in a study of T cell responses to AZD1222 COVID-19 vaccine. This CDR3 region has 15 residues. Germline values: CDR1 GTSNPN, CDR2 SVGIG (reference sequence). The V gene lost 0 bases and the J gene lost 6 bases, with 15 bases spanning the gap. Repertoires were generated with immunoSEQ multiplex PCR, while TCRdb's copy carries only in-frame clones and drops some. The sample contains some 150,000 clones, about 92% of which appear only once. Overall study results and limits: Clonal diversity was possibly underestimated, and white British individuals and females predominated among donors. Seropositivity was recorded at baseline in only a handful of AZD1222 recipients. The study reported that nearly half of spike-specific TCRs target unmutated variant regions.

Turning to this clone: Its antigen is undetermined.

The chain combines TRBV30 with TRBJ1-5, with D possibly matching TRBD1 (5 bases). The source was peripheral blood, collected 28 days after the second AZD1222 dose. The sequence was collected from an adult who received the AZD1222 COVID-19 vaccine. Here the CDR3 reads CAWSVRGVAGQPQHF. CDR3 nucleotides: TGTGCCTGGAGTGTACGGGGGGTTGCCGGTCAGCCCCAGCATTTT.